The clone carrying this T cell receptor (beta chain) showed up many times. As yet, its antigen is unknown. The sample comes from a study of T-cell reconstitution after alpha-beta-depleted transplantation in children. The TCRbeta library was prepared with unique molecular identifiers. TCRdb reprocessed the PCR reads with MiXCR, giving one entry per CDR3 protein. The top ten clones hold roughly 14% of a sample with some 550,000 distinct CDR3 sequences, 23% of them seen once. Study outcomes and limitations: When one year had passed after transplant, most T-cell counts and diversity came from newly produced T cells.

The CDR3 length is 13 residues. The germline CDR1 and CDR2 sequences are MNHEY and SVGAGI. With 2 bases removed from V and 6 bases from J, the gap between germline ends came to 9 bases. Sequences were derived from PBMCs, mostly from graft donor cells, sampled 360 days after TCRalphabeta/CD19-depleted stem cell transplant. V gene TRBV6-5 combines with J gene TRBJ2-3, with D unclear. The clonotype comes from a boy in the first two years of life who had a stem cell transplant for acute myeloid leukemia, so the T cells may come from the graft donor. The CDR3 nucleotides read TGTGCCAGCAGTTACAGTAGGAAGGATACGCAGTATTTT. It is translated as CASSYSRKDTQYF.